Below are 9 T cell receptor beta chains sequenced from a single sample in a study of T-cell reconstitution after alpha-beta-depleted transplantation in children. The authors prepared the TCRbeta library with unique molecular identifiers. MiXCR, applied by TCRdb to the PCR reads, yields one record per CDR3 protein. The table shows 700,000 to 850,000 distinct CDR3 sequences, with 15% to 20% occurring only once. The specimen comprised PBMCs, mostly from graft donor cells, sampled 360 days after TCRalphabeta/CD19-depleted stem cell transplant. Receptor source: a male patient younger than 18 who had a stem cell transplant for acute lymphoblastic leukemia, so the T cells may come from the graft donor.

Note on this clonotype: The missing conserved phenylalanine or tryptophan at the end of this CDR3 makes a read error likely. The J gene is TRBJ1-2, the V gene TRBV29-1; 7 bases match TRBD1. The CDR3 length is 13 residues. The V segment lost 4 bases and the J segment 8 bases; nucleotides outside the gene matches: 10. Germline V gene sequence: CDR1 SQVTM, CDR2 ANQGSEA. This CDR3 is CSVATGDMWGYTY. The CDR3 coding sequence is TGCAGCGTTGCAACAGGGGATATGTGGGGCTACACCTAC.

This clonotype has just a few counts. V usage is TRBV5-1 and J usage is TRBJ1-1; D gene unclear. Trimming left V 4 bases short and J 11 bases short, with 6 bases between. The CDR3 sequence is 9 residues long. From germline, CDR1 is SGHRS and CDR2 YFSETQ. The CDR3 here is CASSTVAFF. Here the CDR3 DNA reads TGCGCCAGCAGCACAGTTGCTTTCTTT.

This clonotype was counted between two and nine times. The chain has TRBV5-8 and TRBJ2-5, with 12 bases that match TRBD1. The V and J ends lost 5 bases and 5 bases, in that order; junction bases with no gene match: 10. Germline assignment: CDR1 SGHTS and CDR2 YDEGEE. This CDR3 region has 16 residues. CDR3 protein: CASRAGTGGRWETQYF. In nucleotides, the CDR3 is TGTGCCAGCAGGGCCGGGACAGGGGGCCGTTGGGAGACCCAGTACTTC.

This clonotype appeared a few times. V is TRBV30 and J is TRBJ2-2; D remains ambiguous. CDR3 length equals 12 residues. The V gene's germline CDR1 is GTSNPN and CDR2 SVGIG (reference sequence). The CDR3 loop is CSGMSATGELFF. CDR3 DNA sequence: TGTAGTGGGATGTCCGCCACCGGGGAGCTGTTTTTT. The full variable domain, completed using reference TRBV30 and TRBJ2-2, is SQTIHQWPATLVQPVGSPLSLECTVEGTSNPNLYWYRQAAGRGLQLLFYSVGIGQISSEVPQNLSASRPQDRQFILSSKKLLLSDSGFYLCSGMSATGELFFGEGSRLTVL.

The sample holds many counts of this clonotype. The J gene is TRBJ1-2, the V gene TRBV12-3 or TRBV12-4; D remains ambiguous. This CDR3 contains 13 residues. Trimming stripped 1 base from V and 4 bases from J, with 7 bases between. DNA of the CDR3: TGTGCCAGCAGTTTAGTGGGTGGCTATGGCTACACCTTC. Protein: CASSLVGGYGYTF.

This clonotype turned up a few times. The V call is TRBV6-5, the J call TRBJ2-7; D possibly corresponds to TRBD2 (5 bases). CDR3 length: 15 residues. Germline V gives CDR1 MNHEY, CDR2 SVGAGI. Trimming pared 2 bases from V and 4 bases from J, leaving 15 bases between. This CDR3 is CASSYKDSAAYEQYF. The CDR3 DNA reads TGTGCCAGCAGTTACAAGGACTCGGCAGCGTACGAGCAGTACTTC.

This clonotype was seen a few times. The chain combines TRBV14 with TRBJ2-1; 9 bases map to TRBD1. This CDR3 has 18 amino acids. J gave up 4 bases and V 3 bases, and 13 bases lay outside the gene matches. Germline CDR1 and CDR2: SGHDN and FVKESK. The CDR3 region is CASSHFYPGTGFYNEQFF. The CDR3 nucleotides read TGTGCCAGCAGCCACTTTTACCCCGGGACAGGGTTTTACAATGAGCAGTTCTTC.

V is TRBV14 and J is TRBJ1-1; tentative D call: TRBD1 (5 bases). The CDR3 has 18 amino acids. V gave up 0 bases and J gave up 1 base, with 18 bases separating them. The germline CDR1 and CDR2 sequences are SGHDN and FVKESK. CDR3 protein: CASSQERRIGGRNTEAFF. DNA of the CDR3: TGTGCCAGCAGCCAAGAAAGGCGAATTGGGGGGAGGAACACTGAAGCTTTCTTT.

The CDR3 region has the DNA TGTGCCACCAGCAGATCATCCGGACTGGATTGGGAGACCCAGTACTTC. Protein: CATSRSSGLDWETQYF. This chain joins TRBV15 and TRBJ2-5; the D gene is possibly TRBD2 (5 bases). Per the germline V gene, CDR1 is LNHNV and CDR2 is YYDKDF (reference sequence). The CDR3 spans 16 residues. V was shortened by 2 bases and J by 5 bases, with 18 bases between the two germline ends.